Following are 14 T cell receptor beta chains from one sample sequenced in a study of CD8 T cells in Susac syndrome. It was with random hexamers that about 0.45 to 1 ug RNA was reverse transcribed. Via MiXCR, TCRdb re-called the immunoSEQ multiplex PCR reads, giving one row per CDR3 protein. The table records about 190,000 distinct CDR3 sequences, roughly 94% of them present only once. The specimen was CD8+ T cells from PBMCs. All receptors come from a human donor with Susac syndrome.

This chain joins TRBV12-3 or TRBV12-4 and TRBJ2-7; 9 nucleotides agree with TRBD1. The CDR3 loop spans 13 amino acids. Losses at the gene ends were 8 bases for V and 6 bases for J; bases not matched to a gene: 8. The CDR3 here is CASSGQGTSEQYF. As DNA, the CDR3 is TGTGCCAGCTCCGGACAGGGGACTTCCGAGCAGTACTTC.

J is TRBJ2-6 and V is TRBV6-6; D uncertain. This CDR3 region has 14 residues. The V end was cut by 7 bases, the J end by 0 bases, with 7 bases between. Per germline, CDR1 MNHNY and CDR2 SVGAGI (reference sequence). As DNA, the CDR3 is TGTGCCAGCATCGGGCTCTCTGGGGCCAACGTCCTGACTTTC. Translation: CASIGLSGANVLTF.

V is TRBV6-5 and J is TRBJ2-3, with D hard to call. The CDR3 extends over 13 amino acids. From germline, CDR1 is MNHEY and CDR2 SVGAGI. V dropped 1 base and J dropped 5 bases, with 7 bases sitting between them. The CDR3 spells CASSYFVGDTQYF. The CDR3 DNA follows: TGTGCCAGCAGTTACTTCGTGGGAGATACGCAGTATTTT.

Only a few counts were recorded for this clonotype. CDR3 nucleotides: TGTGCCAGCAGTGGGAACACTGAAGCTTTCTTT. Amino acids: CASSGNTEAFF. V gene TRBV12-3 or TRBV12-4 combines with J gene TRBJ1-1, with D hard to call. Trimming left V 5 bases short and J 1 base short, with 2 bases between. The CDR3 spans 11 residues.

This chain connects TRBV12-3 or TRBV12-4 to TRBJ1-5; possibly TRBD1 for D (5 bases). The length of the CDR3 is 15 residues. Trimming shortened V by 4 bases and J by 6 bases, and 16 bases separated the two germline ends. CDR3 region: CASSSPGTRGQPQHF. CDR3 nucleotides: TGTGCCAGCAGTTCCCCGGGGACGCGCGGTCAGCCCCAGCATTTT.

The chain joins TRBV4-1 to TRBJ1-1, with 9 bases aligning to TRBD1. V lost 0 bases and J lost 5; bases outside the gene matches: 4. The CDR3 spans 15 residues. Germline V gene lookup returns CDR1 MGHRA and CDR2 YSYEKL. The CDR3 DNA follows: TGCGCCAGCAGCCAAGAGGGACAGGGAGGGACTGAAGCTTTCTTT. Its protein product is CASSQEGQGGTEAFF.

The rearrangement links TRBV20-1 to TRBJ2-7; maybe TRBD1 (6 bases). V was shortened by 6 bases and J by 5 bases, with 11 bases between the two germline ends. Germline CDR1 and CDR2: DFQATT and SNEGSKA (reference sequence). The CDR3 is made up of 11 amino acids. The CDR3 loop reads CSAGHLDEQYF. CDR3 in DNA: TGCAGTGCGGGACACCTCGACGAGCAGTACTTC.

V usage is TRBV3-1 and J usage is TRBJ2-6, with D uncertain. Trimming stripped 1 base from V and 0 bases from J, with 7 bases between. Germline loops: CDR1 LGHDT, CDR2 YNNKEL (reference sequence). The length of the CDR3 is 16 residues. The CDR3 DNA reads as TGTGCCAGCAGCCAAGTCAGAATCTCTGGGGCCAACGTCCTGACTTTC. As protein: CASSQVRISGANVLTF.

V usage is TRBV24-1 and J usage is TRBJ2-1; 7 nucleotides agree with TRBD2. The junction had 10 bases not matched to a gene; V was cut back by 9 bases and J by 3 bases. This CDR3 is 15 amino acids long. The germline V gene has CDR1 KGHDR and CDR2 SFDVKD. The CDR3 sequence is CATAPGPGGYNEQFF. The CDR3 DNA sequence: TGTGCCACCGCCCCGGGCCCGGGAGGCTACAATGAGCAGTTCTTC.

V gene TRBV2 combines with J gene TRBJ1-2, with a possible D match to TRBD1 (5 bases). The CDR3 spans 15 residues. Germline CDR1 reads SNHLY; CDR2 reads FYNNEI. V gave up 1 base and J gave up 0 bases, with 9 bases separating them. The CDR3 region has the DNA TGTGCCAGCAGTGAAGACAGGAAAGCTAACTATGGCTACACCTTC. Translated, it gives CASSEDRKANYGYTF.

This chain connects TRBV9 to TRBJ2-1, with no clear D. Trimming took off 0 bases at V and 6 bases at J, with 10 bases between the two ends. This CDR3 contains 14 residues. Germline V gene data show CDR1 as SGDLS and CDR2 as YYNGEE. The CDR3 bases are TGTGCCAGCAGCGTAGGTGAACGGCCCAATGAGCAGTTCTTC. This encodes CASSVGERPNEQFF.

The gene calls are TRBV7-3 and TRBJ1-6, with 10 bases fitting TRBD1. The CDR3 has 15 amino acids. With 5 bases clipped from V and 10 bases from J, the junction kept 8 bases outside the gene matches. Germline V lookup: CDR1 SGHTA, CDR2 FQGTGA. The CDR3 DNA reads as TGTGCCAGCAGCCAAGGGACAGGGGCAAGGTCACCCCTCCACTTT. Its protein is CASSQGTGARSPLHF.

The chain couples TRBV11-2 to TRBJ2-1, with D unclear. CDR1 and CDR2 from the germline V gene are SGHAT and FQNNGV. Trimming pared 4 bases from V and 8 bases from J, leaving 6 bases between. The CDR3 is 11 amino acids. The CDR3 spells CASSYVYEQFF. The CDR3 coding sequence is TGTGCCAGCAGCTACGTCTATGAGCAGTTCTTC.

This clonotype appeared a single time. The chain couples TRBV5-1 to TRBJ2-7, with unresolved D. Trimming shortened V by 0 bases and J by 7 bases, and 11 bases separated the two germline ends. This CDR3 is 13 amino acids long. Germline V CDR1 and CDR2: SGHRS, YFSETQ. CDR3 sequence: CASSLGPLWEQYF. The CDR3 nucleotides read TGCGCCAGCAGCTTGGGACCGCTTTGGGAGCAGTACTTC.